This is a list of T cell receptor beta chains from one sample in a study of shared clonotypes between healthy human individuals. Sequencing used immunoSEQ multiplex PCR; TCRdb keeps in-frame clones, though not all of them. The sample holds about 2.4 million clones, roughly 92% seen once. Input material: naive CD4+ T cells sorted from blood. All receptors come from a man aged 18 to 30 in good health. CDR3s include the opening cysteine and the closing phenylalanine or tryptophan. A D gene is named only where the DNA matches it firmly. Not every row has a clone size; where given, it reads once, few, many or a size class.

clone size: .
D gene: TRBD2
J gene: TRBJ2-3
V gene: TRBV5-1
CDR3 DNA: TGCGCCAGCAGCTGGGGGGTCGGGACTAGTCCTAGCACAGATACGCAGTATTTT
CDR3 protein: CASSWGVGTSPSTDTQYF

clone size: .
D gene: TRBD1
J gene: TRBJ2-7
V gene: TRBV30
CDR3 DNA: TGTGCCTGGACGTTGGGGACAGGGGTCGAGCAGTACTTC
CDR3 protein: CAWTLGTGVEQYF

clone size: .
D gene: .
J gene: TRBJ2-5
V gene: TRBV11-1
CDR3 DNA: TGTGCCAGCAGCTTTACCGAGACCCAGTACTTC
CDR3 protein: CASSFTETQYF

clone size: .
D gene: .
J gene: TRBJ2-7
V gene: TRBV6-1
CDR3 DNA: TGTGCCAGCAGTGATGCAGGGGTCTCCTACGAGCAGTACTTC
CDR3 protein: CASSDAGVSYEQYF

clone size: .
D gene: TRBD1
J gene: TRBJ2-2
V gene: TRBV28
CDR3 DNA: TGTGCCAGCAGCCAGGGACAGGGAAAGTACACCGGGGAGCTGTTTTTT
CDR3 protein: CASSQGQGKYTGELFF

clone size: .
D gene: .
J gene: TRBJ2-7
V gene: TRBV19
CDR3 DNA: TGTGCCAGTAACCCTTCCGGGAGCTACGAGCAGTACTTC
CDR3 protein: CASNPSGSYEQYF

clone size: once
D gene: TRBD2
J gene: TRBJ2-3
V gene: TRBV6-5
CDR3 DNA: TGTGCCAGCAGCCGAGCGGGGGGGAGCACAGATACGCAGTATTTT
CDR3 protein: CASSRAGGSTDTQYF

clone size: once
D gene: .
J gene: TRBJ2-5
V gene: TRBV19
CDR3 DNA: TGTGCCAGTAGCAGTTCGGGCCCGAGCGAGTACCAAGAGACCCAGTACTTC
CDR3 protein: CASSSSGPSEYQETQYF

clone size: once
D gene: TRBD2
J gene: TRBJ2-5
V gene: TRBV5-4
CDR3 DNA: TGTGCCAGCAGCTATCGAGGACGGGCGGGAGGTGGGGAGACCCAGTACTTC
CDR3 protein: CASSYRGRAGGGETQYF

clone size: .
D gene: .
J gene: TRBJ2-1
V gene: TRBV29-1
CDR3 DNA: TGCAGCGTTGACGGCCTAGCCCAGAGCAATGAGCAGTTCTTC
CDR3 protein: CSVDGLAQSNEQFF

clone size: .
D gene: .
J gene: TRBJ2-4
V gene: TRBV29-1
CDR3 DNA: TGCAGCGTTGCAGTGGTGGAGGGGGCCAAAAACATTCAGTACTTC
CDR3 protein: CSVAVVEGAKNIQYF

clone size: .
D gene: .
J gene: TRBJ2-7
V gene: TRBV6-1
CDR3 DNA: TGTGCCTCCTACAGGGTGCACGAGCAGTACTTC
CDR3 protein: CASYRVHEQYF

clone size: .
D gene: TRBD2
J gene: TRBJ2-5
V gene: TRBV10-3
CDR3 DNA: TGTGCCATCAGTGGTGACAGGGATTTCGGGACTAGCAAAGAGACCCAGTACTTC
CDR3 protein: CAISGDRDFGTSKETQYF

clone size: .
D gene: .
J gene: TRBJ2-7
V gene: TRBV15
CDR3 DNA: TGTGCCACCAGCAGACAGGGAACCTACGAGCAGTACTTC
CDR3 protein: CATSRQGTYEQYF

clone size: few
D gene: TRBD2
J gene: TRBJ2-5
V gene: TRBV7-7
CDR3 DNA: TGTGCTAGCAGCCCGGGACTAGCGGGCGAGACCCAGTACTTC
CDR3 protein: CASSPGLAGETQYF

clone size: .
D gene: .
J gene: TRBJ1-6
V gene: TRBV13
CDR3 DNA: TGTGCCAGCAGCTTAACGGGCTCCTATAATTCACCCCTCCACTTT
CDR3 protein: CASSLTGSYNSPLHF

clone size: .
D gene: TRBD1
J gene: TRBJ2-7
V gene: TRBV11-2
CDR3 DNA: TGTGCCAGCAGCTCAGGGGGTTTGACAGCCTACGAGCAGTACTTC
CDR3 protein: CASSSGGLTAYEQYF

clone size: once
D gene: .
J gene: TRBJ2-5
V gene: TRBV6-5
CDR3 DNA: TGTGCCAGCAGTACGGGACGACAGCAGTACTTC
CDR3 protein: CASSTGRQQYF

clone size: .
D gene: .
J gene: TRBJ2-5
V gene: TRBV30
CDR3 DNA: TGTGCCTGGGTCAGTGCAGGGGACCAAGAGACCCAGTACTTC
CDR3 protein: CAWVSAGDQETQYF

clone size: .
D gene: .
J gene: TRBJ2-7
V gene: TRBV18
CDR3 DNA: TGTGCCAGCTCACCACCTTTTAATGGGGCTTACGAGCAGTACTTC
CDR3 protein: CASSPPFNGAYEQYF

clone size: .
D gene: .
J gene: TRBJ2-2
V gene: TRBV6-6
CDR3 DNA: TGTGCCAGCAGTACACAGGGAGGGGCCGGGGAGCTGTTTTTT
CDR3 protein: CASSTQGGAGELFF

clone size: once
D gene: .
J gene: TRBJ2-1
V gene: TRBV10-1
CDR3 DNA: TGCGCCAGCAGTGCCCGCTCCGGGAGTGTTGATGAGCAGTTCTTC
CDR3 protein: CASSARSGSVDEQFF

clone size: .
D gene: .
J gene: TRBJ2-3
V gene: TRBV5-1
CDR3 DNA: TGCGCCAGCAGCTTCAGGGGTCTCACAGATACGCAGTATTTT
CDR3 protein: CASSFRGLTDTQYF

clone size: .
D gene: .
J gene: TRBJ2-5
V gene: TRBV20-1
CDR3 DNA: TGCAGTGCTAAAGGGGAAGAGACCCAGTACTTC
CDR3 protein: CSAKGEETQYF

clone size: .
D gene: .
J gene: TRBJ2-7
V gene: TRBV5-1
CDR3 DNA: TGCGCCAGCAGCCCCGAAAACGCCTACGAGCAGTACTTC
CDR3 protein: CASSPENAYEQYF

clone size: .
D gene: .
J gene: TRBJ1-1
V gene: TRBV2
CDR3 DNA: TGTGCCAGTGCGGGGGGAGGGAACACTGAAGCTTTCTTT
CDR3 protein: CASAGGGNTEAFF

clone size: .
D gene: .
J gene: TRBJ1-6
V gene: TRBV5-1
CDR3 DNA: TGCGCCAGCAGCGATTCCTGGGTAGGAGATTCACCCCTCCACTTT
CDR3 protein: CASSDSWVGDSPLHF

clone size: .
D gene: TRBD2
J gene: TRBJ2-5
V gene: TRBV19
CDR3 DNA: TGTGCCAGTAGTACGGTCTGGGTCGAGCGGGGGGTGGGAGAGACCCAGTACTTC
CDR3 protein: CASSTVWVERGVGETQYF

clone size: .
D gene: .
J gene: TRBJ2-5
V gene: TRBV9
CDR3 DNA: TGTGCCAGCAGCGTAGGGTGGGCAGAAGAGACCCAGTACTTC
CDR3 protein: CASSVGWAEETQYF

clone size: .
D gene: TRBD1
J gene: TRBJ2-3
V gene: TRBV6-5
CDR3 DNA: TGTGCCACCCGACAGGGAATAGATACGCAGTATTTT
CDR3 protein: CATRQGIDTQYF

clone size: .
D gene: .
J gene: TRBJ2-7
V gene: TRBV2
CDR3 DNA: TGTGCCAGCAGGGAGGGAGCCTACGAGCAGTACTTC
CDR3 protein: CASREGAYEQYF

clone size: .
D gene: .
J gene: TRBJ2-7
V gene: TRBV7-2
CDR3 DNA: TGTGCCAGCAGTCCCGACAGCGGCGAGCAGTACTTC
CDR3 protein: CASSPDSGEQYF

clone size: .
D gene: .
J gene: TRBJ2-7
V gene: TRBV6-1
CDR3 DNA: TGTGCCAGCAGTGAATGGACCGCGGATACGTACTTC
CDR3 protein: CASSEWTADTYF

clone size: .
D gene: .
J gene: TRBJ1-1
V gene: TRBV2
CDR3 DNA: TGTGCCAGCAGTGGAGCAATTGAAGCTTTCTTT
CDR3 protein: CASSGAIEAFF

clone size: .
D gene: .
J gene: TRBJ2-1
V gene: TRBV9
CDR3 DNA: TGTGCCAGCAGCGTAGTGGCAGCAGGTACGCAGTTCTTC
CDR3 protein: CASSVVAAGTQFF

clone size: .
D gene: TRBD1
J gene: TRBJ1-5
V gene: TRBV19
CDR3 DNA: TGTGCCAGTAGCAGTGGGCTCGGACAGGACAATCAGCCCCAGCATTTT
CDR3 protein: CASSSGLGQDNQPQHF

clone size: .
D gene: .
J gene: TRBJ2-7
V gene: TRBV18
CDR3 DNA: TGTGCCAGCTCTGCAGAGACAGGCCCCTACGAGCAGTACTTC
CDR3 protein: CASSAETGPYEQYF

clone size: .
D gene: .
J gene: TRBJ1-1
V gene: TRBV7-2
CDR3 DNA: TGTGCCAGCAGGTTTGGACAGATGAACACTGAAGCTTTCTTT
CDR3 protein: CASRFGQMNTEAFF

clone size: .
D gene: .
J gene: TRBJ2-7
V gene: TRBV13
CDR3 DNA: TGTGCCAGCAGCCTTACAGCGCTAGGAAGATACGAGCAGTACTTC
CDR3 protein: CASSLTALGRYEQYF

clone size: few
D gene: TRBD1
J gene: TRBJ1-6
V gene: TRBV6-6
CDR3 DNA: TGTGCCAGCAGTGCCTGGACAGGCTATAATTCACCCCTCCACTTT
CDR3 protein: CASSAWTGYNSPLHF